This is a list of T cell receptor beta chains from one sample in a study of blood T cells in healthy people across ages. Each CDR3 protein is one row after TCRdb ran MiXCR on the 5' RACE reads. The data hold around 1,000,000 distinct CDR3 sequences, with under 30% observed a single time. The data also belong to a second study, concerning T cells of mothers and their children.

The sequenced material came from blood. All receptors come from a girl aged 2-10 years in good health. CDR3s include the opening cysteine and the closing phenylalanine or tryptophan. The order of the fields is J gene, D gene, clone size, V gene, CDR3 DNA, CDR3 protein. D genes are given only for firm matches. A row's size may be missing; if present it is once, few, many or a size class.

>TRBJ1-5|TRBD1|few|TRBV2
TGTGCCAGCAGAGGACAGGGAATCTCGCCCCAGCATTTT
CASRGQGISPQHF
>TRBJ2-7|NA|NA|TRBV29-1
TGCAGCGTTGTCCCGGGTGGCAGACTCTACGAGCAGTACTTC
CSVVPGGRLYEQYF
>TRBJ1-4|TRBD1|NA|TRBV4-1
TGCGCCAGCACCCGGACAGGGGGCGAAAAACTGTTTTTT
CASTRTGGEKLFF
>TRBJ2-7|NA|NA|TRBV27
TGTGCCAGCAGTTTGCAGGGGCCGGGCGAGCAGTACTTC
CASSLQGPGEQYF
>TRBJ1-1|NA|few|TRBV9
TGTGCCAGCAGCGTTGACGCGGCGCACACTGAAGCTTTCTTT
CASSVDAAHTEAFF
>TRBJ1-5|NA|NA|TRBV7-2
TGTGCCAGCAGCTTAGGGCCGTACAATCAGCCCCAGCATTTT
CASSLGPYNQPQHF
>TRBJ2-1|TRBD2|few|TRBV3-1
TGTGCCAGCAGCCAACTTAGCGGGAATTCGAAGAATGAGCAGTTCTTC
CASSQLSGNSKNEQFF
>TRBJ1-6|TRBD1|NA|TRBV7-2
TGTGCCAGCAGCTTCTGGGACAGGGGAGGTAATTCACCCCTCCACTTT
CASSFWDRGGNSPLHF
>TRBJ1-1|NA|many|TRBV19
TGTGCCAGTATCTACACCCGGCTAACGAACACTGAAGCTTTCTTT
CASIYTRLTNTEAFF
>TRBJ2-1|TRBD2|NA|TRBV5-1
TGCGCCAGTCAGGAGGCGGGAGGAAATGAGCAGTTCTTC
CASQEAGGNEQFF
>TRBJ1-6|TRBD1|few|TRBV4-1
TGCGCCAGCAGCCAAGTTGCGGACAGGGGAATTAACTTT
CASSQVADRGINF
>TRBJ2-5|TRBD2|NA|TRBV20-1
TGCAGTGCGGAGACTAGCGGGAGCGAGACCCAGTACTTC
CSAETSGSETQYF
>TRBJ2-1|TRBD2|few|TRBV20-1
TGCAGTGCTAGAGATATGATAGCGGGACCCAATGAGCAGTTCTTC
CSARDMIAGPNEQFF
>TRBJ1-1|NA|few|TRBV28
TGTGCCAGCAGTGGTGTTGCAGGCCGGAACACTGAAGCTTTCTTT
CASSGVAGRNTEAFF
>TRBJ1-1|NA|NA|TRBV21-1
TGTGCCAGCAGCAAAATCGAGGTACGAGGGGGAGAAGCTTTCTTT
CASSKIEVRGGEAFF
>TRBJ2-2|NA|NA|TRBV6-5
TGTGCCAGCAGTCTGTCTAGCCCCAACGGGGAGCTGTTTTTT
CASSLSSPNGELFF
>TRBJ2-7|NA|NA|TRBV28
TGTGCCAGCAGTCTCCCCACTCACAGGTGGTCGGTCCACGAGCAGTACTTC
CASSLPTHRWSVHEQYF
>TRBJ1-1|TRBD1|NA|TRBV12-3/TRBV12-4
TGTGCCAGCAGTCGGACAGGGCCCTACGGCACTGAAGCTTTCTTT
CASSRTGPYGTEAFF
>TRBJ2-7|NA|NA|TRBV5-1
TGCGCCAACAGCTCAACAGGGTACCCTTCCTACGAGCAGTACTTC
CANSSTGYPSYEQYF
>TRBJ1-4|TRBD1|once|TRBV28
TGTGCCAGCAGCTTCGACAGGGGACGTGAAAAACTGTTTTTT
CASSFDRGREKLFF
>TRBJ1-2|NA|few|TRBV27
TGTGCCAGCAGTCTTCGAGGGGGGGGCTCCTATGGCTACACCTTC
CASSLRGGGSYGYTF
>TRBJ1-5|NA|NA|TRBV4-1
TGCGCCAGCAGCCCGACTAAGGTGGACTTCCCCCAGCATTTT
CASSPTKVDFPQHF
>TRBJ2-7|TRBD2|NA|TRBV29-1
TGCAGCGTTGAAGTGTGGCTAGCGGGAGGCCTCATAGAGCAGTACTTC
CSVEVWLAGGLIEQYF
>TRBJ1-1|NA|NA|TRBV9
TGTGCCAGCAGCGTTTCAGGGTGGAGTGAAGCTTTCTTT
CASSVSGWSEAFF
>TRBJ2-1|TRBD2|few|TRBV28
TGTGCCAGCAGTTTATACGGGACTAGCGGGAGCCCTTCCTACAATGAGCAGTTCTTC
CASSLYGTSGSPSYNEQFF
>TRBJ1-2|TRBD1|few|TRBV25-1
TGTGCCAGCAGTGAACTCGATGACAGGGACGGCTACACCTTC
CASSELDDRDGYTF
>TRBJ2-1|NA|NA|TRBV5-1
TGCGCCAGCAGCCTTGGGACACCGTTCAATGAGCAGTTCTTC
CASSLGTPFNEQFF
>TRBJ2-7|NA|few|TRBV2
TGTACCAGCAGAAGGGACCGGACCTACGAGCAGTACTTC
CTSRRDRTYEQYF
>TRBJ2-5|NA|NA|TRBV28
TGTGCCAGCAGTAGATTGGGCCTAGGGCTGGGCCTTAAAGAGACCCAGTACTTC
CASSRLGLGLGLKETQYF
>TRBJ2-7|TRBD2|NA|TRBV12-3/TRBV12-4
TGTGCCAGCAGTTTTTGGGGCGGGAGCTCCTACGAGCAGTACTTC
CASSFWGGSSYEQYF
>TRBJ2-3|NA|NA|TRBV6-2/TRBV6-3
TGTGCCAGCAGTTATTTGGGGGGCGGCACAGATACGCAGTATTTT
CASSYLGGGTDTQYF
>TRBJ1-4|NA|NA|TRBV20-1
TGCAGTTCCCCAGGGCCCACTAATGAAAAACTGTTTTTT
CSSPGPTNEKLFF
>TRBJ2-7|NA|NA|TRBV9
TGTGCCAGCAGCGTAGCTGGGGGGAACTCCTACGAGCAGTACTTC
CASSVAGGNSYEQYF
>TRBJ1-4|NA|NA|TRBV7-9
TGTGCCAGCAGCCCAGGGATTGCAACTAATGAAAAACTGTTTTTT
CASSPGIATNEKLFF
>TRBJ2-5|NA|NA|TRBV3-1
TGTGCCAGCAGCCAAGTCGGTTCGGGGGCGCAAGAGACCCAGTACTTC
CASSQVGSGAQETQYF
>TRBJ1-4|NA|few|TRBV7-2
TGTGCCAGCAGCTTAGCCTTGCCAGCTAATGAAAAACTGTTTTTT
CASSLALPANEKLFF
>TRBJ2-5|NA|NA|TRBV20-1
TGCAGTGCTGAACAGGGTGTGGAGACCCAGTACTTC
CSAEQGVETQYF
>TRBJ1-6|NA|NA|TRBV12-3/TRBV12-4
TGTGCCAGCAGTTTACAAGGGAAAAATTCACCCCTCCACTTT
CASSLQGKNSPLHF
>TRBJ2-3|NA|few|TRBV28
TGTGCCAGCCATACCCCGGATACGCAGTATTTT
CASHTPDTQYF
>TRBJ2-3|NA|NA|TRBV7-2
TGTGCCAGCAGCTTAGAGGCGGGTGCGATTGCAGATACGCAGTATTTT
CASSLEAGAIADTQYF
>TRBJ2-2|NA|NA|TRBV7-3
TGTGCCAGCAGCGGACCCGACGGGGAGCTGTTTTTT
CASSGPDGELFF
>TRBJ2-5|NA|NA|TRBV9
TGTGCCAGCAGCGCCAACCCTGACAGGTTGGGCGAGACCCAGTACTTC
CASSANPDRLGETQYF
>TRBJ1-3|NA|few|TRBV4-3
TGCGCCAGCAGCCAAGACTGGCAGGCAAACTCTGGAAACACCATATATTTT
CASSQDWQANSGNTIYF
>TRBJ2-1|TRBD1|NA|TRBV2
TGTGCCAGCAGTGTACCGGGACAGGGGAACAATGAGCAGTTCTTC
CASSVPGQGNNEQFF
>TRBJ2-5|TRBD2|NA|TRBV7-2
TGTGCCAGCAGCAACGTTAGGACTAGCGGCCAAGAGACCCAGTACTTC
CASSNVRTSGQETQYF
>TRBJ1-2|NA|few|TRBV20-1
TGCAGTGCCAAACCCGGGGCCGCACTCTATGGCTACACCTTC
CSAKPGAALYGYTF
>TRBJ2-7|TRBD1|NA|TRBV7-2
TGTGCCAGCAGCTTACCTCGGGACAGTTCGAGCGAGCAGTACTTC
CASSLPRDSSSEQYF
>TRBJ2-3|TRBD2|NA|TRBV7-2
TGTGCCAGCAGCCGTCGGACTAGCGGGGGCGCCGATACGCAGTATTTT
CASSRRTSGGADTQYF
>TRBJ2-3|TRBD1|NA|TRBV6-2/TRBV6-3
TGTGCCAGCAGTACCTACGGGACAGGGGGAGATACGCAGTATTTT
CASSTYGTGGDTQYF
>TRBJ1-1|NA|NA|TRBV5-6
TGTGCCAGCAGCTCCAGGCAATATGGTTTGGGTACTGAAGCTTTCTTT
CASSSRQYGLGTEAFF
>TRBJ2-3|TRBD1|NA|TRBV7-9
TGTGCCAGCACCGCACCCGGGACAGACCCTCCGGATACGCAGTATTTT
CASTAPGTDPPDTQYF